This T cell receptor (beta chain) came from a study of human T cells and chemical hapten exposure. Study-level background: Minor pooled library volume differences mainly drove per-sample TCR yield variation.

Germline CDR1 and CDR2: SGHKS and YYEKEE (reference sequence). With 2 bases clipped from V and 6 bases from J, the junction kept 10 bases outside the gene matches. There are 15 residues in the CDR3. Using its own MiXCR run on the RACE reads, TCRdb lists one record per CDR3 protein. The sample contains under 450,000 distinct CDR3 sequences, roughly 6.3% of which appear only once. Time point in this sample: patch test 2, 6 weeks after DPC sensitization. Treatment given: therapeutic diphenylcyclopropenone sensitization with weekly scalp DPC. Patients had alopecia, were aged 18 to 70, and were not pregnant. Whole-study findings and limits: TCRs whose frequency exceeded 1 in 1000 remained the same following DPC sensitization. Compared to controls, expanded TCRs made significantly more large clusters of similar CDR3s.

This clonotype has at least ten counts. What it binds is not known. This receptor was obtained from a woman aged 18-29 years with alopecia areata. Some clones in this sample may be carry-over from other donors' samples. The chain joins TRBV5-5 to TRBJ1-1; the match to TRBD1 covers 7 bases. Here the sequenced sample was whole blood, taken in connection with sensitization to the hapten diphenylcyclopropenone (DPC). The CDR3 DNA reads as TGTGCCAGCAGCTTCTTGACAGGGTTAACGGCTGAAGCTTTCTTT. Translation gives CASSFLTGLTAEAFF.